The present TCR beta chain was sequenced within a study of shared clonotypes between healthy human individuals. Points on this clone: Its matching antigen is unknown.

General study points: The study generally estimated greater richness for naive than memory subsets. In a handful of donors, around 5.5% of naive CD4 clonotypes appeared in common.

The V end was cut by 2 bases, the J end by 6 bases, with 13 bases between. The germline CDR1 and CDR2 sequences are SGHTA and FQGTGA. The CDR3 has 14 residues. Sequenced by immunoSEQ multiplex PCR; TCRdb stores in-frame clones only, minus some. Of 800,000 to 1,200,000 clones listed, about 84% were seen once; the top ten hold approximately 0.56%. The healthy adult donors were HIV-negative and reported no recent acute infections or vaccinations. The clonotype was recovered from a man between 18 and 29 years old in good health. Some clones in this sample may be carry-over from other donors' samples. V usage is TRBV7-3 and J usage is TRBJ1-2, with a tentative D call TRBD1 (6 bases). The sequenced sample consisted of memory CD4+ T cells from PBMCs. Regarding subset: CD45RA-negative fraction. This CDR3 reads CASSLAGEVDGYTF. CDR3 coding DNA: TGTGCCAGCAGCTTAGCAGGGGAGGTTGATGGCTACACCTTC.